This TCR beta chain came from a study of tumor-infiltrating lymphocytes in primary liver carcinoma. Study results and caveats: When set against blood, tumors had a significantly higher top-250-clone fraction (p = 0.039). For tumor-adjacent and tumor-blood pairs, overlap was less than that seen for tumor region pairs.

The blood RNA (from unsorted whole blood) was obtained, and germline DNA was also extracted. There were only treatment-naive patients, all with chronic HBV infection. The germline V gene encodes CDR1 DFQATT and CDR2 SNEGSKA (reference sequence). The J segment lost 4 bases and the V segment lost 4 bases, leaving 4 bases of the junction unmatched. This CDR3 comprises 14 residues. Synthesis of TCR beta cDNA was carried out from around 500 ng total RNA with a constant-region primer. ARM-PCR was slightly modified, and three nested multiplex PCR rounds with it gave rise to the TCR beta libraries. Running ten to eleven cycles apiece, the first two PCR rounds relied on TRBV1-TRBV30 forward primers together with a C-beta reverse primer. One entry per CDR3 protein, called by TCRdb with MiXCR from the multiplex PCR reads. The sample contains approximately 310,000 distinct CDR3 sequences, 50% to 70% of which appear only once.

Worth noting for this clonotype: Antigen: not known.

The receptor was isolated from a middle-aged man with primary liver carcinoma and hepatitis B virus infection. This sequence joins TRBV20-1 and TRBJ2-1; 10 bases line up with TRBD1. The sequenced sample consisted of peripheral blood. The DNA for the CDR3 is TGCAGTGCTAAAGGGGGACAGGGGTACAATGAGCAGTTCTTC. It specifies CSAKGGQGYNEQFF.